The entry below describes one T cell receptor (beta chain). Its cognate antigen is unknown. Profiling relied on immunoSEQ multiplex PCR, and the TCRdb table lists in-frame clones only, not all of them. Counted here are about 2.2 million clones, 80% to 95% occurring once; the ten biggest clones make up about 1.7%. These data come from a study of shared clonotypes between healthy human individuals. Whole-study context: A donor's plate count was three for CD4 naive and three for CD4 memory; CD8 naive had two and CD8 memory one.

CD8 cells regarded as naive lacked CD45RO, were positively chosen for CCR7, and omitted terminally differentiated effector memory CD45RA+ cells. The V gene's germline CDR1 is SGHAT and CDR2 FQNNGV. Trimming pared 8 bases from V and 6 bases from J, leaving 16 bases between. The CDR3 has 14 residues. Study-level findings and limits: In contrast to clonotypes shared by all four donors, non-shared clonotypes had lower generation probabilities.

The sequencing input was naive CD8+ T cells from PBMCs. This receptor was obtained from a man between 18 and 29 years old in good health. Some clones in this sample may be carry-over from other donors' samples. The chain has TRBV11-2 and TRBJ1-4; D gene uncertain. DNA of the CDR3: TGTGCCAGCCGCCCGTCTGGGCTGGATGAAAAACTGTTTTTT. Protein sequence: CASRPSGLDEKLFF.